This note documents a single TCR beta chain sequence. Its antigen remains unknown. The source of the sample is a study of a mutant IDH1 vaccine in newly diagnosed glioma. Study background: Treated patients, averaging around 40 years, were roughly 60% male and approximately 38% female. Patients were pretreated with radiotherapy, temozolomide, or both, mostly both.

Time point of the sample: baseline, week 1 (first vaccination visit). Treatment given: pre-vaccination baseline after standard-of-care therapy. New IDH1-mutant, ATRX-lost WHO grade 3 or 4 astrocytomas occurred in donors. Looked up from germline, CDR1 is SGHDN and CDR2 is FVKESK. The CDR3 spans 17 residues. Trimming pared 0 bases from V and 4 bases from J, leaving 16 bases between. Study results and caveats: Pseudoprogression seemed unrelated to changes in top peripheral T cell clonotypes.

Clones were read by immunoSEQ multiplex PCR, and TCRdb kept only the in-frame ones, dropping some. The sample contains 30,000 or so clones, about 88% of which appear only once. This chain uses TRBV14 with TRBJ1-3; D gene ambiguous. Sequenced here: PBMCs, sampled from a glioma patient treated with radiotherapy, temozolomide or both. The receptor was isolated from a woman aged 40 to 50 with glioma. The CDR3 here is CASSQDILRVRGNTIYF. The CDR3 DNA follows: TGTGCCAGCAGCCAAGATATCCTCCGGGTGAGAGGAAACACCATATATTTT.